The TCR beta chain described here comes from a study of T-cell memory formation after mild COVID-19. Study at large: Largely, TCR clusters stayed within a single donor. Regarding the study as a whole: A second wave of clones peaked on day 37, and their SARS-CoV-2 specificity went unconfirmed.

Germline V gene sequence: CDR1 MDHEN, CDR2 SYDVKM. J lost 5 bases, V lost 5 bases, and 6 bases had no gene match. The CDR3 spans 14 residues. Remarks on this clonotype: Its antigen is unidentified.

cDNA libraries for TCR alpha and TCR beta, carrying sample barcodes and UMIs, came from 5'RACE with constant-segment primers. Each CDR3 protein is one row after TCRdb ran MiXCR on the 5' RACE reads. Of some 300,000 distinct CDR3 sequences in the sample, 20% were seen once. The chain couples TRBV28 to TRBJ2-7, with 10 bases that match TRBD1. Source material: PBMCs or a T cell subset sorted from them (not recorded which). The TCR comes from a man younger than 30 who had mild COVID-19 (a few samples of this study predate the infection). Cell type and time point are not known. In nucleotides, the CDR3 is TGTGCCAGCAGTAAGGACAGGGGGTACCACGAGCAGTACGTC. Translated: CASSKDRGYHEQYV.